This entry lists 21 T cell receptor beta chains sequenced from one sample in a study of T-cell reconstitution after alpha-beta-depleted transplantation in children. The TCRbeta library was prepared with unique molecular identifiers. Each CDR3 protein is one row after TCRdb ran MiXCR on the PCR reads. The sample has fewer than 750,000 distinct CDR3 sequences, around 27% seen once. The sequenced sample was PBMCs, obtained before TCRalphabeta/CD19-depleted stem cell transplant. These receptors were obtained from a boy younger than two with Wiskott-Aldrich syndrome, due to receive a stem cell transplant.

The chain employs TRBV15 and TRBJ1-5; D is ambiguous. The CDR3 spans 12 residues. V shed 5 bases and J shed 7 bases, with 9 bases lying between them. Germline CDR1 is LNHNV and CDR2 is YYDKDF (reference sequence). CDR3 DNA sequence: TGTGCCACCAGCTCTAATTACCAGCCCCAGCATTTT. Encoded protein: CATSSNYQPQHF.

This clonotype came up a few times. The CDR3 coding sequence is TGTGCCAGCAGTTACGACCGGGACAGGGGGCAAGATACGCAGTATTTT. This encodes CASSYDRDRGQDTQYF. The rearrangement links TRBV6-5 to TRBJ2-3, with 12 bases identical to TRBD1. Germline trimming cut 2 bases from V and 5 bases from J; bases unmatched to any gene: 5. The CDR3 consists of 16 residues. Germline V gene sequence: CDR1 MNHEY, CDR2 SVGAGI.

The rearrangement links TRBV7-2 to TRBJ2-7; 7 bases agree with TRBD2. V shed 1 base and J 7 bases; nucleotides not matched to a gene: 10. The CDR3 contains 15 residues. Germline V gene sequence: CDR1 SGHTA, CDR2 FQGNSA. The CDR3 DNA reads TGTGCCAGCAGCTTAGGTTTAGCGGGCTTGAGTGAGCAGTACTTC. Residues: CASSLGLAGLSEQYF.

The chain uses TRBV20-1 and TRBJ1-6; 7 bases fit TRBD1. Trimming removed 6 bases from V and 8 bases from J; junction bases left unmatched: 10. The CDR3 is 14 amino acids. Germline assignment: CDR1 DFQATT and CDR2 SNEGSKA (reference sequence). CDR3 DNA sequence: TGCAGTGCAGGGTCCGGGACAGCATATTCACCCCTCCACTTT. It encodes CSAGSGTAYSPLHF.

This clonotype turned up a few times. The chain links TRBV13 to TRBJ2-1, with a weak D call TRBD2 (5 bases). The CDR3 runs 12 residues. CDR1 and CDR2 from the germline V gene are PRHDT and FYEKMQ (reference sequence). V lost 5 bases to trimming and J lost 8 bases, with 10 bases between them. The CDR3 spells CASSAARDEQFF. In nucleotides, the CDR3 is TGTGCCAGCAGCGCTGCGAGGGATGAGCAGTTCTTC.

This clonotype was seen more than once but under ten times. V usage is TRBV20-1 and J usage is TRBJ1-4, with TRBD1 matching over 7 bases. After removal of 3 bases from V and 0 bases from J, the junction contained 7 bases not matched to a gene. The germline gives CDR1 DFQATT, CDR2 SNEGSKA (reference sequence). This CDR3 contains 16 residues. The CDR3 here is CSARARGSSTNEKLFF. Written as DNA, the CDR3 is TGCAGTGCTAGGGCCAGGGGGAGCTCAACTAATGAAAAACTGTTTTTT.

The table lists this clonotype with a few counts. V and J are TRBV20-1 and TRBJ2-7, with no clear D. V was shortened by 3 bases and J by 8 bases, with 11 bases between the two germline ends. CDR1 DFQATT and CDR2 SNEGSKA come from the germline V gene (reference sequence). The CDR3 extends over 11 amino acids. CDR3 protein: CSASGPGQQYF. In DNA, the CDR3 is TGCAGTGCTAGCGGCCCCGGGCAGCAGTACTTC.

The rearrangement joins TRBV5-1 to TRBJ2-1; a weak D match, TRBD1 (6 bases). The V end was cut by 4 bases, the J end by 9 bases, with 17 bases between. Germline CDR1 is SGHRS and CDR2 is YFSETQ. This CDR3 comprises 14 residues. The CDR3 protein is CASSRTEGRGEQFF. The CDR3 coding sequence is TGCGCCAGCAGCCGGACAGAAGGAAGGGGTGAGCAGTTCTTC.

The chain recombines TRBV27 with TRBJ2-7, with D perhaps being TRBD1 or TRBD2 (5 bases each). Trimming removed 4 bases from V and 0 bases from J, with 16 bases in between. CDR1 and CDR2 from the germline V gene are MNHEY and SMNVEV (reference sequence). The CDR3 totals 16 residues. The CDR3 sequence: CASSYSTGTVSYEQYF. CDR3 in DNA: TGTGCCAGCAGTTATTCCACGGGGACGGTCTCCTACGAGCAGTACTTC.

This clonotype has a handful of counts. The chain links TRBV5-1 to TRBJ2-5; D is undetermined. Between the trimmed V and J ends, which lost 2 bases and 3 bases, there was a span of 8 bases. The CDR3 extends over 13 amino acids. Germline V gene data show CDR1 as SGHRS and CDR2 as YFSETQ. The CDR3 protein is CASSFQSKETQYF. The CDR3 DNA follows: TGCGCCAGCAGCTTTCAGAGCAAAGAGACCCAGTACTTC.

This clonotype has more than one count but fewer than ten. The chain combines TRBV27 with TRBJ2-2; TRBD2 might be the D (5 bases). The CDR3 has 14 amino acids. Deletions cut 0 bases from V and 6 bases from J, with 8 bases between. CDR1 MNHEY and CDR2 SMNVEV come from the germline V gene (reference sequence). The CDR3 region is CASSLSRASGELFF. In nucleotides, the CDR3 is TGTGCCAGCAGTTTATCGAGGGCCTCCGGGGAGCTGTTTTTT.

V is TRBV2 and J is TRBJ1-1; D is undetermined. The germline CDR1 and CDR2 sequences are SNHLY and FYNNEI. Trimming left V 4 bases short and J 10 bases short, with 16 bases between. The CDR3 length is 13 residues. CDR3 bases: TGTGCCAGCAGTGTACGTGAGGGAAGTGGAGCTTTCTTT. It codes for CASSVREGSGAFF.

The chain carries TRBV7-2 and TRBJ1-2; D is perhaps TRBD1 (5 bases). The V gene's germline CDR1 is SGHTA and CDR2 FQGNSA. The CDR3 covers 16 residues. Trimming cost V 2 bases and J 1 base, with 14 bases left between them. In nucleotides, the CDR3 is TGTGCCAGCAGCTTAAAAGGGGTAGGGAGTAACTATGGCTACACCTTC. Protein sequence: CASSLKGVGSNYGYTF.

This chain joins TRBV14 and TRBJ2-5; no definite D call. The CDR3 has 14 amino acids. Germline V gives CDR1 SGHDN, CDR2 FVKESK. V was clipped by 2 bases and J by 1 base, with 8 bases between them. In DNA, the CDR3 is TGTGCCAGCAGCCAACAAGACGGCCAAGAGACCCAGTACTTC. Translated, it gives CASSQQDGQETQYF.

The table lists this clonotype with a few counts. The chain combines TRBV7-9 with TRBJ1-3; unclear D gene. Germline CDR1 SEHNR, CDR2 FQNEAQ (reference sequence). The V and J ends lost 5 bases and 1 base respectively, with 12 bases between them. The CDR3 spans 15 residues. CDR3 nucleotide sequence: TGTGCCAGCAGCCCCGACGGAGGATCTGGAAACACCATATATTTT. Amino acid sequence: CASSPDGGSGNTIYF. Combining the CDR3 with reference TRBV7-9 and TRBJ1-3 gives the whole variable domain DTGVSQNPRHKITKRGQNVTFRCDPISEHNRLYWYRQTLGQGPEFLTYFQNEAQLEKSRLLSDRFSAERPKGSFSTLEIQRTEQGDSAMYLCASSPDGGSGNTIYFGEGSWLTVV.

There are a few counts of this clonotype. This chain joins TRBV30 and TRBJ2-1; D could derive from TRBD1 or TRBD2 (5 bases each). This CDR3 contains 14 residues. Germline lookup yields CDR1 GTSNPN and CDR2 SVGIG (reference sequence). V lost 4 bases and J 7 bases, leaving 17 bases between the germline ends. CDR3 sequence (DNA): TGTGCCTGGACCGGCCTCGGGGCAGGTAATGAGCAGTTCTTC. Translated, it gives CAWTGLGAGNEQFF.

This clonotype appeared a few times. The CDR3 nucleotides are TGTGCCAGCAGCCCCGGGGCCGGCTCTGGAAACACCATATATTTT. Residues: CASSPGAGSGNTIYF. The chain carries TRBV7-7 and TRBJ1-3; tentative D call: TRBD1 (5 bases). Germline V CDR1 and CDR2: SSHAT, FNYEAQ (reference sequence). V shed 5 bases and J shed 0 bases, with 11 bases lying between them. The CDR3 is made up of 15 amino acids.

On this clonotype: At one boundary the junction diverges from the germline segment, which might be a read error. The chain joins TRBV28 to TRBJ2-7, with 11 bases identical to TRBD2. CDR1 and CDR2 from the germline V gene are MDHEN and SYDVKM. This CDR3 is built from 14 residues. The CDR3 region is CASSPLAGVLTKGF. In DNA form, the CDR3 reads TGTGCCAGCAGTCCACTAGCGGGAGTTCTCACGAAGGGCTTC.

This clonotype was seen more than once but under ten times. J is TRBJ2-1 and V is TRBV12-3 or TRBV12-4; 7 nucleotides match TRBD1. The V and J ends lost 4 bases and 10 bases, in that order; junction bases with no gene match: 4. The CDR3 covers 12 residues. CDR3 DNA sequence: TGTGCCAGCAGTTCCTCACAGGGGGAGCAGTTCTTC. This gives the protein CASSSSQGEQFF.

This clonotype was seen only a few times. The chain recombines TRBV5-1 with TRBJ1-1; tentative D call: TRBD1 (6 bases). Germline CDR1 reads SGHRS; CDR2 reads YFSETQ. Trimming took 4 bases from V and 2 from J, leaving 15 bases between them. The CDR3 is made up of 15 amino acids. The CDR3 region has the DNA TGCGCCAGCAGCCGAGGCTGGGGGGCTAACACTGAAGCTTTCTTT. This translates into CASSRGWGANTEAFF.

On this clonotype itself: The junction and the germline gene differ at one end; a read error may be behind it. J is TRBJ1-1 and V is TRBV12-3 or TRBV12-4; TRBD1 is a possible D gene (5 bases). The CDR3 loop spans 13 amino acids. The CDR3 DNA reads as TGTCCCAGCAGATCCACAGGTATCACTGAAGCTTTCTTT. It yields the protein CPSRSTGITEAFF.